The source of this TCR beta chain is a study of T cells after yellow fever vaccination. This clonotype was counted at least ten times. TCRdb passed the 5' RACE reads through MiXCR, listing each CDR3 protein once. This table holds over 250,000 distinct CDR3 sequences, about 5.2% found once. Per germline, CDR1 DFQATT and CDR2 SNEGSKA (reference sequence). This CDR3 is 11 amino acids long. V was trimmed by 6 bases and J by 7 bases, leaving 12 bases between them. Material: CD4+ T cells sorted from PBMCs, obtained on the day of the yellow fever booster vaccination. This chain links TRBV20-1 with TRBJ2-5; tentative D call: TRBD2 (6 bases). This clonotype was sampled from a man in his late teens or twenties who received the YFV17D yellow fever vaccine. Here the CDR3 reads CSATGGATQYF. The CDR3 nucleotides read TGCAGTGCCACCGGGGGAGCGACCCAGTACTTC.